This record looks at one T cell receptor beta chain sequence and its context. The table lists this clonotype with many counts. This receptor's antigen is unknown. No base quality information exists; no much larger clone differs at one position. Sequenced on an Illumina NovaSeq 6000. cDNA libraries for TCRalpha and TCRbeta were prepared by 5'RACE using constant-segment primers, with sample barcodes and unique molecular identifiers added. Trizol reagent was used to extract RNA from every sample. Amplification of the libraries took two PCR steps, and the second step added a second sample barcode plus Illumina TruSeq adapters. Libraries were sequenced on an Illumina NovaSeq with 2 x 150 bp paired-end reads. In the original analysis: With migec v1.2.7, reads were demultiplexed and then collapsed into UMI-guided consensus sequences. Using mixcr v2.1.11, UMI consensuses were aligned to TRA and TRB V and J templates and then assembled into clonotypes. Clonotypes were classified as expanded or contracted when called significant by both edgeR and NoisET, with noise models trained on biological replicates. For edgeR calls, the cutoffs were a false discovery rate-adjusted p below 0.01 and a log2 fold-change threshold of 1. PCA with hierarchical clustering of max-normalized trajectories of the 1000 most abundant clonotypes was used as exploratory dynamics analysis. Separately sequenced CD4+ and CD8+ repertoires were used to assign a CD4 or CD8 phenotype to each responding clone. TCRdb ran its own pipeline on the public reads, namely fastp trimming at Q25 and MiXCR clone calling, and kept in-frame beta chains. CDR3 protein sequences are deduplicated, and each keeps its most common genes and DNA. For this entry, the V and J calls and clone size follow TCRdb and not the study's own pipeline. The sample table records 250,000 to 300,000 distinct CDR3 sequences; around 15% of these occur just once. The ten largest clones capture roughly 23% of the sample.

This sample is part of a study of T-cell memory formation after mild COVID-19 (dated by TCRdb to about 2021). Notes on the research overall: TCR sequence clusters from the two donors were largely donor specific. In a couple of donors, T-cell clones that expanded and contracted after mild COVID-19 were followed by sequencing TCRalpha and TCRbeta repertoires longitudinally. Two young, previously healthy adult volunteers made up the cohort, one male and one female.

CDR1 and CDR2 are drawn from the germline V gene (reference sequence): SGHKS, YYEKEE. Including the terminal cysteine and phenylalanine, the CDR3 comprises 16 residues. CDR3 DNA is the only sequence kept; it has 48 bases, read in frame from the first base. V is shortened by 3 bases, J by 4 bases, and the region joining them spans 18 bases. Findings and caveats that apply to the study as a whole: The second-wave clones that peaked on day 37 were not confirmed to be SARS-CoV-2 specific. Balanced CD4/CD8 phenotypes were observed for clones contracting from day 15 to 85, whereas a bias towards CD4+ was observed for a second wave of clones expanding from day 15 to 37. Contracting CD4+ clones were located mainly in the CM and EM memory subsets, whereas CD8+ clones were found to be enriched in EMRA. Some responding clones were found in pre-infection memory, which suggests that pre-existing cross-reactive memory T cells took part in the SARS-CoV-2 response. The study included only two mild cases, and larger cohorts that include severe cases with pre-infection samples were judged to be necessary.

Ficoll-Paque density gradient centrifugation was the method used to isolate PBMCs. Sequenced material: PBMCs or a T cell subset sorted from them (not recorded which). Recombination connected TRBV5-5 to TRBJ2-3, and perhaps TRBD2 as D gene, on 6 matching bases. The sequence was obtained from a man aged 18 to 35 who had mild COVID-19 (a few samples of this study predate the infection). The sample titles of this study are shuffled in the database, so cell type and time point are left out; the donor was told from shared clones. The nucleotide sequence reads as follows: TGTGCCAGCAGCTGGAGGGGCCTAGCGTGGTCAGATACGCAGTATTTT. This sequence encodes CASSWRGLAWSDTQYF.